The TCR beta chain described here comes from a study of technical replicates of blood from several donors. With 8 bases clipped from V and 7 bases from J, the junction kept 8 bases outside the gene matches. The CDR3 has 13 amino acids. Germline values: CDR1 SGHTA, CDR2 FQGNSA. Measured with immunoSEQ multiplex PCR; TCRdb has only the in-frame clones, and not every one. In the table there are about 83,000 clones, about 92% of which are singletons. Specimen: T cells isolated from PBMCs. The rearrangement uses TRBV7-2 and TRBJ1-5, with 7 positions matching TRBD1. The sequence was obtained from a human donor in good health. Here the CDR3 DNA reads TGTGCCAGCCTTACAGGGGTGGACCAGCCCCAGCATTTT. It specifies CASLTGVDQPQHF. Full variable domain (rest looked up from reference TRBV7-2 and TRBJ1-5): GAGVSQSPSNKVTEKGKDVELRCDPISGHTALYWYRQSLGQGLEFLIYFQGNSAPDKSGLPSDRFSAERTGGSVSTLTIQRTQQEDSAVYLCASLTGVDQPQHFGDGTRLSIL.